The next 21 T cell receptor beta chains were all read from a single sample in a study of molecular identifiers for immune sequencing clone quantification. In TCRdb, the PCR reads were re-called with MiXCR into one record per CDR3 protein. This table has a few hundred thousand distinct CDR3 sequences, around 23% appearing once. Sequencing input: naive CD8+ T cells from blood, with Jurkat cell RNA spiked in. As for subset: FACS-sorted CD8+CD4-CCR7+CD45RA+ naive T cells. The receptors shown here come from a human donor in good health. Some libraries in this study had Jurkat cell RNA spiked in.

This clonotype was picked up many times. The rearrangement uses TRBV29-1 and TRBJ1-3; D gene unclear. This CDR3 region has 14 residues. The ends were cut back, 4 bases at V and 0 bases at J, with 10 bases in the middle. Germline CDR1 and CDR2: SQVTM and ANQGSEA. The CDR3 DNA reads as TGCAGCGTTGTCGGGTTGCTCTCTGGAAACACCATATATTTT. Translating it yields CSVVGLLSGNTIYF.

The chain couples TRBV6-5 to TRBJ2-2; 7 bases map to TRBD1. The CDR3 totals 16 residues. After removal of 0 bases from V and 1 base from J, the junction contained 2 bases not matched to a gene. Germline values: CDR1 MNHEY, CDR2 SVGAGI. The CDR3 nucleotides read TGTGCCAGCAGTTACTCCTGGACAGGGAACACCGGGGAGCTGTTTTTT. Protein sequence: CASSYSWTGNTGELFF.

This clonotype was seen a few times. This chain joins TRBV9 and TRBJ2-1; 10 bases map to TRBD2. The trim removed 3 bases at V and 8 bases at J, leaving 5 bases unmatched. The CDR3 is made up of 14 amino acids. The germline gives CDR1 SGDLS, CDR2 YYNGEE. For the CDR3, the DNA is TGTGCCAGCAGCGGTAGCGGGGGGCCACATGAGCAGTTCTTC. It translates to CASSGSGGPHEQFF.

About this clonotype: A much bigger clone sits one base away, suggesting this may be a read error. The J gene is TRBJ2-2, the V gene TRBV28; unclear D gene. The germline V and J ends were trimmed by 3 bases and 4 bases, with 12 bases remaining between them. CDR1 is MDHEN and CDR2 is SYDVKM in the germline V gene. The CDR3 is 15 amino acids. CDR3: CASSFLQASTGELFF. The CDR3 coding sequence is TGTGCCAGCAGTTTCCTTCAGGCGAGCACCGGGGAGCTGTTTTTT.

This clonotype was seen a handful of times. The chain couples TRBV30 to TRBJ2-7; the match to TRBD2 covers 10 bases. The V gene end was trimmed by 1 base and the J gene end by 0 bases; junction bases not matched to a gene: 6. Germline V gene data show CDR1 as GTSNPN and CDR2 as SVGIG (reference sequence). This CDR3 has 16 residues. CDR3 region: CAWSEPGTSVSYEQYF. The CDR3 DNA reads TGTGCCTGGAGTGAACCCGGGACTAGCGTCTCCTACGAGCAGTACTTC.

This clonotype was counted between two and nine times. The CDR3 bases are TGTGCCAGCAGTTACGCAACTAGCGGGGGCTTCACAGATACGCAGTATTTT. Amino acids: CASSYATSGGFTDTQYF. The chain carries TRBV6-2 or TRBV6-3 and TRBJ2-3, with TRBD2 identical over 11 bases. Germline CDR1 is MNHEY and CDR2 is SVGEGT. The CDR3 runs to 17 residues. Trimming at V came to 2 bases and at J to 2 bases, leaving 6 bases not matched to a gene.

On this clonotype itself: This may arise from a read error, as a much more abundant clone is one base away. The gene calls are TRBV23-1 and TRBJ1-5; perhaps TRBD1 as D (6 bases). TRBV23-1 is classed as an ORF, of uncertain function. With 6 bases removed from V and 4 bases from J, the gap between germline ends came to 16 bases. CDR3 length: 15 amino acids. CDR3 in amino acids: CASSGDKDQNQPQHF. The CDR3 bases are TGCGCCAGCAGCGGGGACAAGGACCAAAATCAGCCCCAGCATTTT.

This clonotype was picked up a small number of times. The chain has TRBV4-3 and TRBJ2-7; 7 positions match TRBD2. V shed 0 bases and J 0 bases; nucleotides not matched to a gene: 14. The CDR3 extends over 19 amino acids. Germline V gives CDR1 LGHNA, CDR2 YSLEER. The CDR3 DNA is TGCGCCAGCAGCCAAGAGCCTCTGTTTGCGGGAGTTCCCTCCTACGAGCAGTACTTC. This translates into CASSQEPLFAGVPSYEQYF.

This clonotype occurred many times. V usage is TRBV5-6 and J usage is TRBJ1-5; D unresolved. CDR3 size: 15 residues. The ends were cut back, 2 bases at V and 0 bases at J, with 9 bases in the middle. The germline V gene encodes CDR1 SGHDT and CDR2 YYEEEE. DNA for the CDR3: TGTGCCAGCAGCTTACGGGGTTATAGCAATCAGCCCCAGCATTTT. It yields the protein CASSLRGYSNQPQHF.

As for this clonotype: At one end the junction does not follow the germline gene, possibly because of a read error. This chain links TRBV29-1 with TRBJ2-7, with D perhaps matching TRBD1 or TRBD2 (5 bases each). The CDR3 runs to 12 residues. Germline V gene sequence: CDR1 SQVTM, CDR2 ANQGSEA. The CDR3 DNA reads TGCAGCGTTGGGGACGCCTCCTACGAGCAGCACTTC. This codes for CSVGDASYEQHF.

This clonotype showed up just a few times. This chain joins TRBV4-3 and TRBJ2-3; weak D call: TRBD1 (5 bases). CDR3 size: 16 residues. V dropped 0 bases and J dropped 2 bases, with 12 bases sitting between them. Germline CDR1 and CDR2: LGHNA and YSLEER. DNA for the CDR3: TGCGCCAGCAGCCAAGATCTGGCAGGGCTCACAGATACGCAGTATTTT. As protein: CASSQDLAGLTDTQYF.

This clonotype was picked up a small number of times. V is TRBV28 and J is TRBJ2-4, with D possibly matching TRBD2 (6 bases). V gave up 5 bases and J gave up 9 bases, with 14 bases separating them. The CDR3 sequence is 13 residues long. CDR1 and CDR2 from the germline V gene are MDHEN and SYDVKM. The CDR3 region is CASSPSVNSIQYF. The CDR3 region has the DNA TGTGCCAGCAGTCCTAGCGTAAATAGCATTCAGTACTTC.

In its sample, this clonotype was seen a few times. V usage is TRBV4-1 and J usage is TRBJ2-1, with TRBD2 matching over 14 bases. This CDR3 contains 20 residues. Germline CDR1 MGHRA, CDR2 YSYEKL. J gave up 0 bases and V 4 bases, and 11 bases lay outside the gene matches. CDR3 protein: CASSLPSGLAGGDSYNEQFF. As DNA, the CDR3 is TGCGCCAGCAGCCTACCATCAGGACTAGCGGGGGGCGACTCCTACAATGAGCAGTTCTTC.

This clonotype has a handful of counts. This chain joins TRBV4-1 and TRBJ2-1, with a weak D call TRBD2 (5 bases). Per germline, CDR1 MGHRA and CDR2 YSYEKL. V was shortened by 1 base and J by 0 bases, with 13 bases between the two germline ends. This CDR3 contains 17 residues. This CDR3 is CASSQAGLASSYNEQFF. CDR3 nucleotides: TGCGCCAGCAGCCAAGCGGGCTTAGCGTCCTCCTACAATGAGCAGTTCTTC.

This clonotype was counted a few times. This chain connects TRBV19 to TRBJ1-1; D ambiguous. The germline V gene has CDR1 LNHDA and CDR2 SQIVND (reference sequence). The CDR3 length is 15 residues. Trimming cost V 4 bases and J 1 base, with 13 bases left between them. The CDR3 region is CASSTKRDGNTEAFF. In nucleotides, the CDR3 is TGTGCCAGTAGTACAAAAAGAGATGGGAACACTGAAGCTTTCTTT.

The chain combines TRBV7-4 with TRBJ2-7, with 8 nucleotides matching TRBD1. Germline lookup yields CDR1 SGHVT and CDR2 SQSDAQ. The CDR3 has 14 residues. V dropped 4 bases and J dropped 3; count of bases not matched to a gene: 5. The CDR3 loop is CASSYGQGYYEQYF. The DNA of the CDR3 is TGTGCCAGCAGCTACGGACAGGGATACTACGAGCAGTACTTC. Full variable domain (rest looked up from reference TRBV7-4 and TRBJ2-7): GAGVSQSPRYKVAKRGRDVALRCDSISGHVTLYWYRQTLGQGSEVLTYSQSDAQRDKSGRPSGRFSAERPERSVSTLKIQRTEQGDSAVYLCASSYGQGYYEQYFGPGTRLTVT.

Turning to this clonotype: The junction departs from germline at one end; a sequencing error may be responsible. This rearrangement joins TRBV6-1 to TRBJ1-5; 7 nucleotides agree with TRBD1. This CDR3 comprises 15 residues. Germline-derived CDR1 and CDR2 are MNHNS and SASEGT. CDR3 DNA: TGTGCCAGCAGTGAAGAGCTACAGGGGTATCATCCCCAGCATTTT. Translating it yields CASSEELQGYHPQHF.

In this sample, this clonotype turned up many times. The chain carries TRBV7-6 and TRBJ2-3; 8 nucleotides match TRBD2. The germline gives CDR1 SGHVS, CDR2 FNYEAQ. This CDR3 contains 16 residues. The V segment lost 1 base and the J segment 2 bases; nucleotides outside the gene matches: 5. As DNA, the CDR3 is TGTGCCAGCAGCTTAGGAGGTAGCGGGACCACAGATACGCAGTATTTT. Protein sequence: CASSLGGSGTTDTQYF.

This clonotype was recorded only once. A much larger clone differs by one base, so this may be a read error. V usage is TRBV6-1 and J usage is TRBJ2-7, with D possibly being TRBD2 (6 bases). The CDR3 totals 13 residues. Germline V lookup: CDR1 MNHNS, CDR2 SASEGT. The CDR3 loop reads CASRRLDTYVQYF. The CDR3 coding sequence is TGTGCCAGCAGAAGACTAGACACCTACGTGCAGTACTTC.

Concerning this clonotype: A much bigger clone sits one base away, suggesting this may be a read error. The chain employs TRBV28 and TRBJ1-1; D call uncertain. The CDR3 is 13 residues long. CDR1 MDHEN and CDR2 SYDVKM come from the germline V gene. DNA of the CDR3: TGTGCCAGCAGCGATAACATAGGCACTGAAGCTTTATTT. Amino acids: CASSDNIGTEALF.

The table lists this clonotype with a few counts. The gene calls are TRBV7-9 and TRBJ1-1; 8 bases fit TRBD1. The V segment lost 2 bases and the J segment 7 bases; nucleotides outside the gene matches: 3. The CDR3 length is 13 residues. Per the germline V gene, CDR1 is SEHNR and CDR2 is FQNEAQ (reference sequence). CDR3 bases: TGTGCCAGCAGCTTAAGTGGGACAGGTGAAGCTTTCTTT. Translating gives CASSLSGTGEAFF. Complete variable domain (other parts from reference TRBV7-9 and TRBJ1-1): DTGVSQNPRHKITKRGQNVTFRCDPISEHNRLYWYRQTLGQGPEFLTYFQNEAQLEKSRLLSDRFSAERPKGSFSTLEIQRTEQGDSAMYLCASSLSGTGEAFFGQGTRLTVV.